The 10 T cell receptor beta chains below all came from one sample that was sequenced in a study of long-term antiretroviral therapy in people with HIV. Researchers report immunoSEQ v3.0 was run at survey level. Produced via immunoSEQ multiplex PCR; TCRdb's table is partial and in-frame only. This sample has roughly 15,000 clones, with approximately 90% found just once. The sequencing used unsorted PBMCs, collected 0.6 years after starting antiretroviral therapy. The origin of the receptors is a middle-aged woman with HIV.

J is TRBJ2-5 and V is TRBV10-2; 15 bases align to TRBD2. Trimming took 7 bases from V and 4 from J; bases not matched to a gene: 4. CDR3 length: 15 amino acids. Germline V gene data show CDR1 as WSHSY and CDR2 as SAAADI. CDR3 in amino acids: CASTKGLAGGETQYF. Written as DNA, the CDR3 is TGCGCCAGCACCAAGGGACTAGCGGGGGGAGAGACCCAGTACTTC.

This sequence joins TRBV7-2 and TRBJ1-1; a weak D match, TRBD1 (6 bases). The CDR3 runs to 14 residues. The V and J ends lost 4 bases and 3 bases respectively, with 12 bases between them. Germline values: CDR1 SGHTA, CDR2 FQGNSA. The DNA for the CDR3 is TGTGCCAGCAGCTCACAGGGAGGGGACACTGAAGCTTTCTTT. It specifies CASSSQGGDTEAFF.

The chain links TRBV30 to TRBJ1-6; maybe TRBD1 (5 bases). The CDR3 consists of 13 residues. V was shortened by 0 bases and J by 8 bases, with 8 bases between the two germline ends. Germline-derived CDR1 and CDR2 are GTSNPN and SVGIG (reference sequence). The DNA of the CDR3 is TGTGCCTGGAGTGTACGGGGGGATTCACCCCTCCACTTT. As protein: CAWSVRGDSPLHF.

As DNA, the CDR3 is TGTGCCAGCAGCCCGGGGTCAACTAATGAAAAACTGTTTTTT. Residues: CASSPGSTNEKLFF. The V and J genes are TRBV5-4 and TRBJ1-4; the D is unclear. Trimming took 4 bases from V and 0 from J, leaving 7 bases between them. The germline V gene has CDR1 SGHNT and CDR2 YYREEE (reference sequence). The CDR3 sequence is 14 residues long.

The chain has TRBV6-5 and TRBJ1-1; D is perhaps TRBD1 (6 bases). Germline assignment: CDR1 MNHEY and CDR2 SVGAGI. Trimming cost V 4 bases and J 1 base, with 7 bases left between them. CDR3 size: 13 residues. The CDR3 loop reads CASSLGGNTEAFF. The CDR3, as DNA: TGTGCCAGCAGTTTAGGGGGGAACACTGAAGCTTTCTTT.

This sequence joins TRBV6-5 and TRBJ2-6, with D unclear. This CDR3 contains 15 residues. V lost 1 base, J lost 3 bases, and 7 bases lay in between. Germline CDR1 and CDR2: MNHEY and SVGAGI. CDR3 sequence (DNA): TGTGCCAGCAGTTACTACAGAAGTGGGGCCAACGTCCTGACTTTC. This gives the protein CASSYYRSGANVLTF.

V gene TRBV27 combines with J gene TRBJ1-1, with D perhaps TRBD1 (6 bases). Germline V gene sequence: CDR1 MNHEY, CDR2 SMNVEV (reference sequence). The V end was cut by 2 bases, the J end by 7 bases, with 11 bases between. This CDR3 is 13 amino acids long. CDR3 sequence (DNA): TGTGCCAGCAGTTTAGCCGGGACAAGTGAAGCTTTCTTT. It is translated as CASSLAGTSEAFF.

V and J are TRBV6-6 and TRBJ1-2; 7 positions agree with TRBD1. The germline V gene has CDR1 MNHNY and CDR2 SVGAGI (reference sequence). V trimming: 6 bases; J trimming: 0 bases; junction bases outside the gene matches: 1. This CDR3 has 13 amino acids. As DNA, the CDR3 is TGTGCCAGCAGGCAGGGGGCTAACTATGGCTACACCTTC. As protein: CASRQGANYGYTF.

The V and J genes are TRBV7-9 and TRBJ2-3; maybe TRBD1 (6 bases). V was pared by 5 bases and J by 4 bases, with 19 bases between. CDR1 and CDR2 from the germline V gene are SEHNR and FQNEAQ (reference sequence). The CDR3 loop spans 16 amino acids. The CDR3 sequence: CASSELRTGSADTQYF. As DNA, the CDR3 is TGTGCCAGCAGCGAACTACGCACAGGGTCGGCAGATACGCAGTATTTT.

This clone has just one count. This rearrangement joins TRBV9 to TRBJ2-2; TRBD1 matches at 8 bases. Germline loops: CDR1 SGDLS, CDR2 YYNGEE. The CDR3 consists of 15 residues. The V segment lost 7 bases and the J segment 3 bases; nucleotides outside the gene matches: 8. For the CDR3, the DNA is TGTGCCAGCGGGGGCAGGGGGCAAGACACCGGGGAGCTGTTTTTT. It encodes CASGGRGQDTGELFF.